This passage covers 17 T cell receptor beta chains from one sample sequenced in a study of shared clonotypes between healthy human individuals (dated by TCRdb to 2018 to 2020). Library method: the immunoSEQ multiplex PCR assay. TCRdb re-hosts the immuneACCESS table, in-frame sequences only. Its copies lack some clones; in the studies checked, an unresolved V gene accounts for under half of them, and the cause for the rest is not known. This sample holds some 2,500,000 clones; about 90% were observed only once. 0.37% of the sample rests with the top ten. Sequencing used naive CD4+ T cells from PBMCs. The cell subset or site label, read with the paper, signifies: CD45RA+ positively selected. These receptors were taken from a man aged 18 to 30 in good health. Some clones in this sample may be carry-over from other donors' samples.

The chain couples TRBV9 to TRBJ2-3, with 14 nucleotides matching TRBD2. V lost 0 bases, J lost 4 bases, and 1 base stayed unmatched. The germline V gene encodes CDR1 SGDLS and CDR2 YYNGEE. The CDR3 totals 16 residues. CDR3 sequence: CASSVVGLAGADTQYF. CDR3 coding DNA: TGTGCCAGCAGCGTAGTGGGACTAGCGGGAGCAGATACGCAGTATTTT.

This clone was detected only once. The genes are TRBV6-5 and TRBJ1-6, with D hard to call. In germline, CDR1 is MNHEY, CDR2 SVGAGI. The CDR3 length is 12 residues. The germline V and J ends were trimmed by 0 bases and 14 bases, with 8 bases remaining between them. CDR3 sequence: CASSYSSGTLHF. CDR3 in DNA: TGTGCCAGCAGTTACTCGTCGGGAACCCTCCACTTT.

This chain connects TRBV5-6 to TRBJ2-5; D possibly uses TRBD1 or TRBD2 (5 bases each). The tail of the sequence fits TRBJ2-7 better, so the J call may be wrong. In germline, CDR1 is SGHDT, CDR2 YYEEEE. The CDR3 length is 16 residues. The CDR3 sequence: CASSPTGTADTYEQYF. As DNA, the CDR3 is TGTGCCAGCAGCCCTACCGGGACGGCGGATACCTACGAGCAGTACTTC.

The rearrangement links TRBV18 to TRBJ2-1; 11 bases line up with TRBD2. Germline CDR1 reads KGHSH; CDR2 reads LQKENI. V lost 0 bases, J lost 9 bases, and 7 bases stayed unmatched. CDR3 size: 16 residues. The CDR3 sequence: CASSPPLAGGMGEQFF. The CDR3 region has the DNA TGTGCCAGCTCACCACCCCTAGCGGGAGGAATGGGTGAGCAGTTCTTC.

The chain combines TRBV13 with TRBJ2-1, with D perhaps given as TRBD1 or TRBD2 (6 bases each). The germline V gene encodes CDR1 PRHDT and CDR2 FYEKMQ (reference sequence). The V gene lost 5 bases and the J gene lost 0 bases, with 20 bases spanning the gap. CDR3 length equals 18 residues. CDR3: CASSPSVRGHSSYNEQFF. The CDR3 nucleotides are TGTGCCAGCAGCCCCTCCGTGCGGGGACATAGCTCCTACAATGAGCAGTTCTTC. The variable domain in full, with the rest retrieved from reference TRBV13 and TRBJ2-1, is AAGVIQSPRHLIKEKRETATLKCYPIPRHDTVYWYQQGPGQDPQFLISFYEKMQSDKGSIPDRFSAQQFSDYHSELNMSSLELGDSALYFCASSPSVRGHSSYNEQFFGPGTRLTVL.

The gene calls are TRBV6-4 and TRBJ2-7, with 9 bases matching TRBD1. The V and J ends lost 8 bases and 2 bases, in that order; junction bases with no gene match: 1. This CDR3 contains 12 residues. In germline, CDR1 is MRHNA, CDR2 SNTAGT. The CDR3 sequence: CASHRGPYEQYF. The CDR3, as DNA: TGTGCCAGCCACAGGGGGCCCTACGAGCAGTACTTC.

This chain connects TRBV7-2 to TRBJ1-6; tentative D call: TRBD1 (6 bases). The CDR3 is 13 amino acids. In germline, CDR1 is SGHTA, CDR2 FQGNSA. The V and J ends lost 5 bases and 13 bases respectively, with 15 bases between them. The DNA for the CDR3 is TGTGCCAGCAGCGACTATCCAGGGGTGCCCCTCCACTTT. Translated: CASSDYPGVPLHF.

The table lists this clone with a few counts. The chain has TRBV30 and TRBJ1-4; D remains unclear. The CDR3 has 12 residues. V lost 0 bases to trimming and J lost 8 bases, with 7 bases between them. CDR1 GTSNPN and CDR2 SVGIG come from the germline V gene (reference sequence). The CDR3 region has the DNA TGTGCCTGGAGTGTCCTGTCCGAAAAACTGTTTTTT. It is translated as CAWSVLSEKLFF.

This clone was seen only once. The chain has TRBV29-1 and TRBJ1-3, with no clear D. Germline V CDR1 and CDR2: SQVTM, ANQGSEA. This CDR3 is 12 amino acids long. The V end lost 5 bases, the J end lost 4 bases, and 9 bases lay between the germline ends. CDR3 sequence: CSVWSEGNTIYF. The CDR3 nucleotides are TGCAGCGTTTGGTCAGAGGGAAACACCATATATTTT.

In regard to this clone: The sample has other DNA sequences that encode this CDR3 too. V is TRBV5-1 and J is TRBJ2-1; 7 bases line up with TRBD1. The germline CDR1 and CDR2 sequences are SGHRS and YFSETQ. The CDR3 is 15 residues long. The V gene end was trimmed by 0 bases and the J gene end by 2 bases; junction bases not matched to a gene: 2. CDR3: CASSLARGTYNEQFF. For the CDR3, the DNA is TGCGCCAGCAGCTTGGCCAGGGGGACCTACAATGAGCAGTTCTTC.

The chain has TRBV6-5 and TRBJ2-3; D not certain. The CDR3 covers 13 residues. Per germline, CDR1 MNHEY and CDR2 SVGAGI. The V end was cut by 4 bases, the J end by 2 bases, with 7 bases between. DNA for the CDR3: TGTGCCAGCAGTTTTCGGTTCACAGATACGCAGTATTTT. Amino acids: CASSFRFTDTQYF.

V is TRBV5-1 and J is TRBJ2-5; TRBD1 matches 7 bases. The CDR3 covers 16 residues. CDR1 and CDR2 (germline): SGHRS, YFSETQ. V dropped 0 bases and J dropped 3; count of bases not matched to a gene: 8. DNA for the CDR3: TGCGCCAGCAGCTTGGGGCCACGGACAGGAGAAGAGACCCAGTACTTC. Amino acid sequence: CASSLGPRTGEETQYF.

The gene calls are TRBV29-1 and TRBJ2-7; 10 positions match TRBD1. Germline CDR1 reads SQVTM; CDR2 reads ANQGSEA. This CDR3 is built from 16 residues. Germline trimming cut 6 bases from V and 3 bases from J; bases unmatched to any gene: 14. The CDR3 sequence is CSVAGVRDRGNYEQYF. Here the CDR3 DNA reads TGCAGCGTCGCGGGGGTCCGGGACAGGGGTAACTACGAGCAGTACTTC.

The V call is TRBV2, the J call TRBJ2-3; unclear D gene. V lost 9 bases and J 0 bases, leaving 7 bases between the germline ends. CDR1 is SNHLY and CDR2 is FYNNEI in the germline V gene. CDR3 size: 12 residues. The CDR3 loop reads CAREGSTDTQYF. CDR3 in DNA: TGTGCCAGAGAAGGCAGCACAGATACGCAGTATTTT.

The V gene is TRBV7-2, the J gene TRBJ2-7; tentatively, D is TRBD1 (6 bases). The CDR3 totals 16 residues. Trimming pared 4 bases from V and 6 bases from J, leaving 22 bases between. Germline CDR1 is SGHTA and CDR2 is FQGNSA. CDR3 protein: CASSYSGTRARGEQYF. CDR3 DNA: TGTGCCAGCAGCTACTCCGGGACACGAGCTAGGGGCGAGCAGTACTTC.

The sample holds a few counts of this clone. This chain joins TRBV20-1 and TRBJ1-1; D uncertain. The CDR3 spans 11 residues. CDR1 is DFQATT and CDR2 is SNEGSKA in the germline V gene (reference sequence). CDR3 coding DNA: TGCAGCCCTGGGAGTCAGGCTGAAGCTTTCTTT. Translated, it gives CSPGSQAEAFF.

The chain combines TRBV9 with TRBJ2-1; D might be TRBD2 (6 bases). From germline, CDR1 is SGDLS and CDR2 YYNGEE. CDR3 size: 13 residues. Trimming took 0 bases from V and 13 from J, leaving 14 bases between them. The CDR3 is CASSVETDGSQFF. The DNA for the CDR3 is TGTGCCAGCAGCGTAGAAACCGACGGGAGTCAGTTCTTC.